The 4 T cell receptor beta chains below all came from one sample that was sequenced in a study of CD8 T cells in ankylosing spondylitis. TCRdb re-analysed the 5' RACE reads in MiXCR, keeping a single row per CDR3 protein. The sample carries some 220,000 distinct CDR3 sequences, approximately 8.4% recorded once. The source material was blood, either unsorted or a sorted T cell fraction (not recorded which). These receptors were collected from a female donor with ankylosing spondylitis or in good health (not recorded which).

This clonotype was recorded many times. The rearrangement joins TRBV29-1 to TRBJ1-2, with D perhaps matching TRBD1 (6 bases). The CDR3 is 11 amino acids. The V end was cut by 4 bases, the J end by 5 bases, with 8 bases between. Germline V CDR1 and CDR2: SQVTM, ANQGSEA. The CDR3 nucleotides read TGCAGCGTTGCAGGGGTGTATGGCTACACCTTC. Its translation is CSVAGVYGYTF.

V is TRBV6-5 and J is TRBJ1-3; the D is unclear. This CDR3 has 21 residues. V was cut by 6 bases and J by 4 bases, with 34 bases left in between. Germline CDR1 and CDR2: MNHEY and SVGAGI. The CDR3 sequence is CASSQIPASSTDPGRGNTIYF. In nucleotides, the CDR3 is TGTGCCAGCAGCCAAATCCCCGCTTCTTCTACGGACCCAGGACGAGGAAACACCATATATTTT.

The sample holds many counts of this clonotype. The chain recombines TRBV7-6 with TRBJ2-2, with 10 bases that match TRBD1. The J segment lost 7 bases and the V segment lost 4 bases, leaving 9 bases of the junction unmatched. This CDR3 is built from 16 residues. Per germline, CDR1 SGHVS and CDR2 FNYEAQ. The CDR3 loop reads CASSSRDRGLGGELFF. The CDR3 DNA sequence: TGTGCCAGCAGCTCCAGAGACAGGGGGCTCGGCGGGGAGCTGTTTTTT.

V and J are TRBV11-2 and TRBJ2-3; 10 positions agree with TRBD2. The CDR3 sequence is 16 residues long. In germline, CDR1 is SGHAT, CDR2 FQNNGV. With 5 bases clipped from V and 4 bases from J, the junction kept 9 bases outside the gene matches. DNA for the CDR3: TGTGCCAGCAGCCAGAGGTTAGCGGGAGGTTCAGATACGCAGTATTTT. Its protein is CASSQRLAGGSDTQYF. The full variable domain, with the rest looked up from reference TRBV11-2 and TRBJ2-3, is EAGVAQSPRYKIIEKRQSVAFWCNPISGHATLYWYQQILGQGPKLLIQFQNNGVVDDSQLPKDRFSAERLKGVDSTLKIQPAKLEDSAVYLCASSQRLAGGSDTQYFGPGTRLTVL.